The 22 T cell receptor beta chains in this list originate from one sample, sequenced in a study of blood T cell repertoires in COVID-19. The data were produced by immunoSEQ multiplex PCR, yet TCRdb's version contains in-frame clones alone and is incomplete. This sample has roughly 360,000 clones, with 75% to 90% found just once. The sample consisted of PBMCs or T cells enriched from blood (not recorded which). Every receptor here comes from a woman aged 50 to 65 who had recovered from COVID-19.

V and J are TRBV29-1 and TRBJ1-5; 7 nucleotides line up with TRBD1. Germline loops: CDR1 SQVTM, CDR2 ANQGSEA. The ends lost 4 bases at V and 1 base at J; junction bases unmatched: 1. The CDR3 has 13 residues. The CDR3 bases are TGCAGCGTTGCACAGGGGAGCAATCAGCCCCAGCATTTT. It is translated as CSVAQGSNQPQHF.

This chain joins TRBV2 and TRBJ2-2; 9 nucleotides match TRBD1. CDR3 length: 17 amino acids. Germline CDR1 is SNHLY and CDR2 is FYNNEI. The V segment lost 5 bases and the J segment 5 bases; nucleotides outside the gene matches: 12. CDR3 loop: CASSLGTPGQGTGELFF. CDR3 sequence (DNA): TGTGCCAGCAGTCTTGGCACTCCGGGACAGGGAACCGGGGAGCTGTTTTTT. Full variable domain (outside the CDR3, taken from reference TRBV2 and TRBJ2-2): EPEVTQTPSHQVTQMGQEVILRCVPISNHLYFYWYRQILGQKVEFLVSFYNNEISEKSEIFDDQFSVERPDGSNFTLKIRSTKLEDSAMYFCASSLGTPGQGTGELFFGEGSRLTVL.

J is TRBJ2-3 and V is TRBV6-5; maybe TRBD2 (6 bases). Germline V gene data show CDR1 as MNHEY and CDR2 as SVGAGI. CDR3 length equals 15 residues. The V gene lost 5 bases and the J gene lost 2 bases, with 14 bases spanning the gap. The CDR3 bases are TGTGCCAGCAGTAGGTACGGGACTTTCACAGATACGCAGTATTTT. It encodes CASSRYGTFTDTQYF.

The table lists this clone with a count of one. The chain carries TRBV6-6 and TRBJ1-6, with 7 bases identical to TRBD1. After removal of 5 bases from V and 10 bases from J, the junction contained 5 bases not matched to a gene. Germline V gene lookup returns CDR1 MNHNY and CDR2 SVGAGI (reference sequence). This CDR3 has 13 residues. DNA of the CDR3: TGTGCCAGCAGTGTACAGGGGAGCTCACCCCTCCACTTT. Translating it yields CASSVQGSSPLHF.

The chain carries TRBV9 and TRBJ2-7; 8 nucleotides line up with TRBD1. V trimming: 4 bases; J trimming: 6 bases; junction bases outside the gene matches: 12. Germline V gene data show CDR1 as SGDLS and CDR2 as YYNGEE. The CDR3 loop spans 15 amino acids. The CDR3 region is CASSPFGTGNPEQYF. In nucleotides, the CDR3 is TGTGCCAGCAGCCCCTTCGGGACAGGAAACCCCGAGCAGTACTTC.

This chain joins TRBV6-1 and TRBJ1-2, with no clear D. The CDR3 extends over 15 amino acids. Germline CDR1 is MNHNS and CDR2 is SASEGT. V gave up 2 bases and J gave up 2 bases, with 12 bases separating them. The CDR3 nucleotides read TGTGCCAGCAGTGAACGACTCCCGGGGAACTATGGCTACACCTTC. Protein sequence: CASSERLPGNYGYTF.

The chain's CDR3 is CASSYLGDRHYEQYF. CDR3 in DNA: TGTGCCAGCAGTTACCTCGGGGACAGGCACTACGAGCAGTACTTC. This chain joins TRBV6-2 or TRBV6-3 and TRBJ2-7, with TRBD1 identical over 8 bases. Trimming at V came to 2 bases and at J to 3 bases, leaving 6 bases not matched to a gene. Germline V gives CDR1 MNHEY, CDR2 SVGEGT. The CDR3 is 15 residues long.

The chain recombines TRBV6-5 with TRBJ2-1, with D uncertain. CDR1 is MNHEY and CDR2 is SVGAGI in the germline V gene. The CDR3 length is 12 residues. V was shortened by 5 bases and J by 7 bases, with 9 bases between the two germline ends. In DNA, the CDR3 is TGTGCCAGCAGTCGGATCGGGAATGAGCAGTTCTTC. Protein sequence: CASSRIGNEQFF.

This chain joins TRBV5-8 and TRBJ1-3; D is unclear. Germline V CDR1 and CDR2: SGHTS, YDEGEE. Trimming shortened V by 4 bases and J by 6 bases, and 14 bases separated the two germline ends. This CDR3 spans 14 amino acids. In nucleotides, the CDR3 is TGTGCCAGCAGCATCTCTACAGCTCAAAACACCATATATTTT. Its protein product is CASSISTAQNTIYF.

The V call is TRBV19, the J call TRBJ1-5, with 7 bases lining up with TRBD1. Germline CDR1 and CDR2: LNHDA and SQIVND (reference sequence). V lost 9 bases, J lost 7 bases, and 15 bases stayed unmatched. The CDR3 sequence is 15 residues long. CDR3 protein: CASTITTGLGQPQHF. Written as DNA, the CDR3 is TGTGCCAGCACGATAACGACAGGGCTCGGCCAGCCCCAGCATTTT.

This clone was counted a single time. J is TRBJ1-2 and V is TRBV10-3, with D uncertain. This CDR3 has 13 residues. V lost 3 bases and J 2 bases, leaving 7 bases between the germline ends. Germline CDR1 reads ENHRY; CDR2 reads SYGVKD. CDR3 region: CAISDRENYGYTF. The CDR3 bases are TGTGCCATCAGTGACCGCGAAAACTATGGCTACACCTTC.

Only a few counts were recorded for this clone. This chain links TRBV12-3 or TRBV12-4 with TRBJ1-5; D remains unclear. V lost 0 bases, J lost 7 bases, and 7 bases lay in between. This CDR3 region has 13 residues. CDR3 DNA sequence: TGTGCCAGCAGTTTAGCGGAAGCGCAGCCCCAGCATTTT. This translates into CASSLAEAQPQHF.

CDR3 in DNA: TGTGCCAGCGGGGGGACTACCTACGAGCAGTACTTC. It encodes CASGGTTYEQYF. V usage is TRBV2 and J usage is TRBJ2-7, with 7 bases matching TRBD2. J was trimmed by 2 bases and V by 8 bases; bases with no gene match: 3. The CDR3 runs 12 residues. Per the germline V gene, CDR1 is SNHLY and CDR2 is FYNNEI.

Only a few counts were recorded for this clone. The chain combines TRBV18 with TRBJ1-2, with 9 bases lining up with TRBD1. Germline V CDR1 and CDR2: KGHSH, LQKENI. Trimming removed 6 bases from V and 6 bases from J; junction bases left unmatched: 8. The length of the CDR3 is 14 residues. The CDR3 DNA reads TGTGCCAGCTCGCCGCTGCGGACAGGGGATGGCTACACCTTC. It codes for CASSPLRTGDGYTF.

The chain employs TRBV29-1 and TRBJ1-1; D ambiguous. Germline V gene data show CDR1 as SQVTM and CDR2 as ANQGSEA. The CDR3 sequence is 13 residues long. V was trimmed by 3 bases and J by 3 bases, leaving 11 bases between them. CDR3 region: CSVEGRGHTEAFF. In nucleotides, the CDR3 is TGCAGCGTTGAGGGCCGAGGGCACACTGAAGCTTTCTTT.

The V and J genes are TRBV5-4 and TRBJ1-6; D may be TRBD1 (6 bases). CDR1 and CDR2 (germline): SGHNT, YYREEE (reference sequence). This CDR3 comprises 12 residues. V gave up 0 bases and J gave up 11 bases, with 6 bases separating them. The CDR3 coding sequence is TGTGCCAGCAGCTTGGACAGGGCACCCCTCCACTTT. Amino acid sequence: CASSLDRAPLHF.

V gene TRBV5-5 combines with J gene TRBJ1-1, with TRBD1 matching 8 bases. Germline CDR1 reads SGHKS; CDR2 reads YYEKEE (reference sequence). V lost 4 bases and J lost 11; bases outside the gene matches: 22. CDR3 size: 17 residues. The CDR3 spells CASSPKPGQGGLDRAFF. The CDR3 DNA sequence: TGTGCCAGCAGCCCCAAACCTGGACAGGGTGGCCTTGATCGGGCTTTCTTT.

V is TRBV30 and J is TRBJ2-7, with no clear D. Trimming pared 2 bases from V and 6 bases from J, leaving 14 bases between. Germline assignment: CDR1 GTSNPN and CDR2 SVGIG (reference sequence). The CDR3 is 13 residues long. The CDR3 DNA reads as TGTGCCTGGAGTAAAAAACCCGGTGGCGAGCAGTACTTC. This translates into CAWSKKPGGEQYF.

The chain links TRBV18 to TRBJ1-1, with no clear D. V dropped 3 bases and J dropped 0 bases, with 11 bases sitting between them. The CDR3 spans 15 residues. CDR1 KGHSH and CDR2 LQKENI come from the germline V gene. The CDR3 loop is CASSPVEGVNTEAFF. As DNA, the CDR3 is TGTGCCAGCTCACCGGTAGAGGGAGTGAACACTGAAGCTTTCTTT.

This clone was seen more than once but under ten times. CDR3 sequence (DNA): TGTGCCACCACCGAGGGCGGGAACCATGGGTTTAGCTACACCTTC. Protein: CATTEGGNHGFSYTF. The chain joins TRBV19 to TRBJ1-2; D gene unclear. The CDR3 extends over 15 amino acids. V lost 10 bases to trimming and J lost 9 bases, with 27 bases between them. CDR1 and CDR2 (germline): LNHDA, SQIVND (reference sequence).

The chain uses TRBV2 and TRBJ2-1, with 8 positions matching TRBD2. Germline trimming cut 10 bases from V and 9 bases from J; bases unmatched to any gene: 14. The CDR3 is made up of 14 amino acids. The germline V gene has CDR1 SNHLY and CDR2 FYNNEI. The CDR3, as DNA: TGTGCCACGAGAGCGGGAGTATCTGGGGGTGAGCAGTTCTTC. Its translation is CATRAGVSGGEQFF.

The chain uses TRBV7-8 and TRBJ2-2; 9 bases line up with TRBD2. In germline, CDR1 is SGHVS, CDR2 FQNEAQ. The CDR3 has 19 residues. V lost 0 bases to trimming and J lost 5 bases; unmatched junction nucleotides: 13. CDR3 in amino acids: CASSLAQSGLAGTTGELFF. The CDR3 DNA is TGTGCCAGCAGCTTAGCGCAATCAGGTCTAGCGGGAACGACCGGGGAGCTGTTTTTT.